This record concerns one T cell receptor beta chain sequence. These data come from a study of PD-1 blockade in mismatch repair-deficient tumors. V was trimmed by 0 bases and J by 3 bases, leaving 9 bases between them. The germline V gene has CDR1 SGHTA and CDR2 FQGNSA. The CDR3 runs to 15 residues. Profiled with immunoSEQ multiplex PCR; TCRdb holds only in-frame clones, not every one. The sample comprises about 51,000 clones, more than 75% of which are singletons, and 3.3% rests with the top ten. The chain links TRBV7-2 to TRBJ1-3; D ambiguous. The source was peripheral blood, collected 4 weeks after starting pembrolizumab. This TCR was recovered from an adult with mismatch repair-deficient cancer. CDR3: CASSLAAGSGNTIYF. DNA of the CDR3: TGTGCCAGCAGCTTAGCGGCTGGTAGTGGAAACACCATATATTTT.